This T cell receptor (beta chain) was captured by sequencing in a study of blood T cell repertoires in COVID-19 (dated by TCRdb to the early 2020s). For context, the study as a whole: Samples from collaborators originated in the United States, Italy and Spain and spanned both the acute and convalescent phases of COVID-19. The material from the prospective study consisted of cDNA or gDNA derived from T cells, B-cell-depleted T cells, or PBMCs. Subjects who had been exposed to COVID-19, were actively infected with it, or had recovered from it provided the deeply sampled blood TCRbeta repertoires that made up the dataset. The repertoires were released in a freely available public database meant as a resource for research on the immune response to SARS-CoV-2. The samples were drawn from the first 160 participants of the ongoing ImmuneRACE study and from 1,254 subjects provided by 6 global collaborators. Where available, HLA class I and class II types were obtained from metadata supplied by the sample provider rather than from assay-based typing. The sample metadata nearly always contained a de-identified subject ID, COVID-19 status, age in years and sex. On the study overall, not on this receptor specifically: The quantity of clinical and demographic metadata differed by source and by participant and was supplied without curation.

The CDR1 and CDR2 encoded by the germline V gene (reference sequence) are SGHNT and YYREEE. The CDR3, cysteine through phenylalanine, is 13 amino acids long. The retained sequence is limited to the CDR3, 39 bases, with the frame set at the first base. V is cut by 5 bases and J by 3 bases, and the space between the germline ends is 11 bases. Whole blood was collected in K2EDTA tubes by collaborating institutions according to the institutions' own protocols. Collaborator samples were shipped for TCRbeta analysis as frozen whole blood, isolated PBMCs, or DNA extracted from either sample type. The immunoSEQ Assay, a bias-controlled multiplex PCR, was used to amplify TCRbeta CDR3 regions from genomic DNA. As for how the authors treated the data: Nucleated cell counts per sample were estimated from amplification of reference gene primers within the assay. To quantify the absolute abundance of each unique TCRbeta CDR3 rearrangement, sequence reads were collapsed and filtered. For each sample, productive Simpson clonality was calculated by taking the square root of Simpson's diversity index across productive rearrangements. TCRdb limited this immuneACCESS table to in-frame rearrangements with V and J called. A share of clones is missing; checked studies link under half to unresolved V genes, and the rest is unexplained. V and J calls and clone size are those listed in that table; D and trimming were worked out from the DNA. This sample holds approximately 100,000 clones; about nine tenths were observed only once. 1.1% of the sample is taken by the ten largest.

This clone occurred once. This receptor's antigen is unknown. No base qualities exist here, and no much larger clone lies one base off it. Sequencing was done on a sample of peripheral blood. Rearrangement joined TRBV5-4 to TRBJ1-1; no D gene call is confident. This sequence originates from a human donor in a cohort sampled during active COVID-19. The nucleotide sequence reads TGTGCCAGCAGTCGGGAGGAGGACACTGAAGCTTTCTTT. Translated, it reads CASSREEDTEAFF.